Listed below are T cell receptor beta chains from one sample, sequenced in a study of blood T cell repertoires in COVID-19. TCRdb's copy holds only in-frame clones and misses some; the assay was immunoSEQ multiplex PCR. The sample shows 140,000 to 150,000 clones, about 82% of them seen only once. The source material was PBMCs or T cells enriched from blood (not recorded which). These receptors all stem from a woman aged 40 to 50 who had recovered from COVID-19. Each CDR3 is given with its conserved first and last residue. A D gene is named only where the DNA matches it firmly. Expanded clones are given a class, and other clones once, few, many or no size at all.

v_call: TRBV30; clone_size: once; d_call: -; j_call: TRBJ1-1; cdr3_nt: TGTGCCTGGAGTGTGGGGGCGAACACTGAAGCTTTCTTT; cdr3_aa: CAWSVGANTEAFF
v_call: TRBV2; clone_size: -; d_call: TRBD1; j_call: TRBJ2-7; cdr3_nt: TGTGCCAGCAGATCCGACAGGGCCGAGCAGTACTTC; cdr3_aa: CASRSDRAEQYF
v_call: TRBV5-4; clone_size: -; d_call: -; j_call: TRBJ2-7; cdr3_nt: TGTGCCAGCAGCCCTACACTGACAGAAGCCTACGAGCAGTACTTC; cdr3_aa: CASSPTLTEAYEQYF
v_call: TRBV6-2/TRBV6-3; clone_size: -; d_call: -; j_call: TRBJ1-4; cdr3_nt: TGTGCCAGCAGCGACAGGATTAATGAAAAACTGTTTTTT; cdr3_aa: CASSDRINEKLFF
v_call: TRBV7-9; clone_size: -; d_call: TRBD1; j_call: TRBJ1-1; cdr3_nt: TGTGCCAGCAGCTTAGTCCCGGGACAGGGCCTGGGCACTGAAGCTTTCTTT; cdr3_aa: CASSLVPGQGLGTEAFF
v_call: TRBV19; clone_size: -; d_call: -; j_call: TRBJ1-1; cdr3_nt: TGTGCCAGTAGTTTCAGTTTTAACACTGAAGCTTTCTTT; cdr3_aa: CASSFSFNTEAFF
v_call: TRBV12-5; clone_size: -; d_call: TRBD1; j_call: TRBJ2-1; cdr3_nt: TGTGCTAGTGGTTTGGTAACGGGACAGGGGGCGCGCGAGCAGTTCTTC; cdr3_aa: CASGLVTGQGAREQFF
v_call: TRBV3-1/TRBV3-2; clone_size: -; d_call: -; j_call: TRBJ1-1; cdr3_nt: TGTGCCAGCAGCCACGACAGTAACACTGAAGCTTTCTTT; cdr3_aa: CASSHDSNTEAFF
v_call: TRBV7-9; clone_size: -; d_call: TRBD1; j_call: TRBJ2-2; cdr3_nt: TGTGCCAGCAGCTTGGACAGGGGGTTCAACACCGGGGAGCTGTTTTTT; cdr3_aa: CASSLDRGFNTGELFF
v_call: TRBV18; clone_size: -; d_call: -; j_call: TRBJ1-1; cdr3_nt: TGTGCCAGCTCACCACAGAAGACAGTTGAAGCTTTCTTT; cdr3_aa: CASSPQKTVEAFF